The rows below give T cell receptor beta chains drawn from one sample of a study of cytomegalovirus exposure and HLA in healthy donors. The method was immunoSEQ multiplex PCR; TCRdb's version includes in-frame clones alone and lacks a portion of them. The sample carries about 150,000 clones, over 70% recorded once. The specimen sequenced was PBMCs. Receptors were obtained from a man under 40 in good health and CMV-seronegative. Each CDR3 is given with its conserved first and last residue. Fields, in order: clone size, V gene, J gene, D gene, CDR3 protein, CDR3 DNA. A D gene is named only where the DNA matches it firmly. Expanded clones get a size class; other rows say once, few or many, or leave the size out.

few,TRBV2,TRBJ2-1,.,CASARGYGNEQFF,TGTGCCAGCGCCAGGGGCTATGGCAATGAGCAGTTCTTC
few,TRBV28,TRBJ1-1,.,CASRHGGFVNTEAFF,TGTGCCAGCAGACACGGCGGGTTCGTGAACACTGAAGCTTTCTTT
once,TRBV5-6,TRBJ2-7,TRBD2,CASSWGLGGYEQYF,TGTGCCAGCAGCTGGGGACTAGGGGGCTACGAGCAGTACTTC
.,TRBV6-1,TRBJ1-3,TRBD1,CASREGQGRNTIYF,TGTGCCAGCAGGGAGGGACAGGGAAGAAACACCATATATTTT
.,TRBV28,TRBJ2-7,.,CASSAAGLRYEQYF,TGTGCCAGCAGTGCCGCAGGGTTGCGTTACGAGCAGTACTTC
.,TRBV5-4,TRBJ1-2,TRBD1,CASSLDRVNYGYTF,TGTGCCAGCAGCCTGGACAGGGTGAACTATGGCTACACCTTC
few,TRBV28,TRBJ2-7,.,CASSLTSYEQYF,TGTGCCAGCAGTTTAACATCGTACGAGCAGTACTTC
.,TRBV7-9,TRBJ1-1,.,CASSFITEGTEAFF,TGTGCCAGCAGCTTTATAACAGAGGGCACTGAAGCTTTCTTT
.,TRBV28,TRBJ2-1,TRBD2,CASRSYTGTSGGNEQFF,TGTGCCAGCAGGAGTTATACCGGGACTAGCGGGGGAAATGAGCAGTTCTTC
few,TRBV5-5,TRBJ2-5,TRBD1,CASSLAWGTGYVREETQYF,TGTGCCAGCAGCTTGGCCTGGGGGACAGGGTATGTTCGCGAGGAGACCCAGTACTTC
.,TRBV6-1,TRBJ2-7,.,CASSVGTFSIYEQYF,TGTGCCAGCAGTGTTGGGACTTTCTCTATATACGAGCAGTACTTC
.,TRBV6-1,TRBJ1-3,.,CASRTSIIPGNTIYF,TGTGCCAGCAGAACCAGTATAATCCCTGGAAACACCATATATTTT
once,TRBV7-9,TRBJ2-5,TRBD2,CASSPRLAGGETQYF,TGTGCCAGCAGCCCCAGACTAGCGGGCGGTGAGACCCAGTACTTC
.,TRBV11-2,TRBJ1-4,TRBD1,CASSLGTGFEKLFF,TGTGCCAGCAGCTTAGGGACAGGGTTTGAAAAACTGTTTTTT
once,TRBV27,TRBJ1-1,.,CASSLGPSGGYTEAFF,TGTGCCAGCAGTTTAGGTCCCTCAGGAGGGTACACTGAAGCTTTCTTT
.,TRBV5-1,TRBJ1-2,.,CASSLDQGWGYTF,TGCGCCAGCAGCTTGGACCAGGGGTGGGGCTACACCTTC
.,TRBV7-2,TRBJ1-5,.,CASSLAQGLEQPQHF,TGTGCCAGCAGCTTAGCGCAGGGGCTAGAGCAGCCCCAGCATTTT
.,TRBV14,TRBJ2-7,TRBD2,CASSLPRGRGSHDEQYF,TGTGCCAGCAGCCTCCCCCGGGGGAGGGGATCCCATGACGAGCAGTACTTC
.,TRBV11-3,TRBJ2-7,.,CASSLDQTYEQYF,TGTGCCAGCAGCTTAGACCAGACCTACGAGCAGTACTTC
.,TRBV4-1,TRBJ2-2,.,CASSHREGTGELFF,TGCGCCAGCAGCCACAGGGAAGGTACCGGGGAGCTGTTTTTT
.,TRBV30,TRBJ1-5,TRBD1,CAWSVYRGRSQPQHF,TGTGCCTGGAGTGTTTACAGGGGGCGATCTCAGCCCCAGCATTTT
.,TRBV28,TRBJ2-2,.,CASSSPLGAAGELFF,TGTGCCAGCAGTTCTCCCTTGGGGGCCGCCGGGGAGCTGTTTTTT
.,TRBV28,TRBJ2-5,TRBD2,CASSWGLAGGEETQYF,TGTGCCAGCAGTTGGGGACTAGCGGGGGGGGAAGAGACCCAGTACTTC
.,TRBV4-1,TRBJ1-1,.,CASSRQINTEAFF,TGCGCCAGCAGCCGCCAGATAAACACTGAAGCTTTCTTT
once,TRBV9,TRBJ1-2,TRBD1,CASSVGGTGNVGYTF,TGTGCCAGCAGCGTAGGGGGGACAGGGAACGTTGGCTACACCTTC
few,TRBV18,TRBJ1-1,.,CASSPWATNTEAFF,TGTGCCAGCTCACCGTGGGCTACGAACACTGAAGCTTTCTTT
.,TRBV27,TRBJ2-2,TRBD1,CASSLQGTGELFF,TGTGCCAGCAGTCTACAGGGGACCGGGGAGCTGTTTTTT
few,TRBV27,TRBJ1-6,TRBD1,CASSSRDSSSPLHF,TGTGCCAGCAGTTCCCGGGACAGTAGTTCACCCCTCCACTTT
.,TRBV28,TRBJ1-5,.,CASSLAVERPQHF,TGTGCCAGCAGTTTGGCTGTGGAGCGGCCCCAGCATTTT
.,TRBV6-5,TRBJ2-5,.,CASSLPGGKEETQYF,TGTGCCAGCAGCCTGCCGGGGGGCAAGGAAGAGACCCAGTACTTC
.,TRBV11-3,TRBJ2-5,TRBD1,CASSWGQGKETQYF,TGTGCCAGCAGCTGGGGACAGGGCAAAGAGACCCAGTACTTC
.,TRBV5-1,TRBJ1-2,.,CASSFSGSGYTF,TGCGCCAGCAGCTTTTCAGGGTCTGGCTACACCTTC
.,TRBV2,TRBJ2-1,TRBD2,CASSLYDGRALGRKQFF,TGTGCCAGCAGCCTTTATGACGGGAGGGCCCTTGGCAGGAAGCAGTTCTTC
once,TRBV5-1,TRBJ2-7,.,CASSLTSVLSYEQYF,TGCGCCAGCAGTCTCACTAGTGTACTCTCCTACGAGCAGTACTTC
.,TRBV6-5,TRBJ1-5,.,CASSSQVDQPQHF,TGTGCCAGCAGTTCACAGGTAGATCAGCCCCAGCATTTT
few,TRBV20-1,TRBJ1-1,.,CSAPGAFF,TGCAGTGCGCCGGGAGCTTTCTTT
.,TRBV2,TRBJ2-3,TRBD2,CASKKLADPTDTQYF,TGTGCCAGCAAGAAACTAGCGGACCCCACAGATACGCAGTATTTT
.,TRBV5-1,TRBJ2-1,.,CASSLATVRYNEQFF,TGCGCCAGCAGCTTAGCCACAGTCCGCTACAATGAGCAGTTCTTC
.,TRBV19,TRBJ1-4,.,CASSTEQMVSEKLFF,TGTGCCAGTAGTACCGAACAGATGGTGTCTGAAAAACTGTTTTTT
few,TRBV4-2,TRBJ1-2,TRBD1,CASTLPGTAYGYTF,TGTGCCAGCACCCTACCTGGGACAGCCTATGGCTACACCTTC
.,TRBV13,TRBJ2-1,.,CASSAPGSSYNEQFF,TGTGCCAGCAGTGCCCCGGGGAGCTCCTACAATGAGCAGTTCTTC
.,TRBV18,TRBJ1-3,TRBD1,CASSPDRGGNTIYF,TGTGCCAGCTCTCCGGACAGGGGTGGAAACACCATATATTTT
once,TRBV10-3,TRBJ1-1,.,CAISVEADTEAFF,TGTGCCATCAGTGTCGAGGCGGACACTGAAGCTTTCTTT
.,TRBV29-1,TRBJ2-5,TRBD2,CSVDLSGRGKETQYF,TGCAGCGTTGATTTGAGCGGGAGGGGGAAAGAGACCCAGTACTTC
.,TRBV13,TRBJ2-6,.,CASSSQTGANVLTF,TGTGCCAGCAGCTCACAAACCGGGGCCAACGTCCTGACTTTC